The subject of this entry is one T cell receptor beta chain. Antigen unknown. The assay was immunoSEQ multiplex PCR, and TCRdb's table has in-frame clones only and misses some. The sample has tens of thousands of clones, around 88% seen once. This entry belongs to a study of OX40 agonist ivuxolimab in advanced cancers. V lost 8 bases to trimming and J lost 4 bases; unmatched junction nucleotides: 14. The CDR3 is 15 amino acids. Per germline, CDR1 WNHNN and CDR2 SYGVQD (reference sequence). Study-wide results and limits: The mean number of expanded clones was higher in CD8+ T cells than in CD4+.

This rearrangement joins TRBV10-1 to TRBJ2-7; 7 bases are shared with TRBD1. The clonotype was recovered from an adult with an advanced solid tumor such as melanoma, head and neck, liver or kidney cancer. Sequencing was performed on CD4+ or CD8+ T cells sorted from blood, taken in a trial of the OX40 agonist ivuxolimab. DNA for the CDR3: TGCGCCAGCCCCGCCCCAGCCAGGGGGATTTACGAGCAGTACTTC. Translated: CASPAPARGIYEQYF.